This TCR beta chain was obtained from a study of CXCR3-negative and CXCR3-positive naive CD8 T cells. CDR1 is DFQATT and CDR2 is SNEGSKA in the germline V gene (reference sequence). The CDR3 is made up of 15 amino acids. UMI-tagged TRB cDNA libraries were built via 5' RACE. TCRdb reprocessed the 5' RACE reads, keeping one entry per CDR3 protein, no DNA. The sample is made up of 100,000 to 150,000 distinct CDR3 sequences, and the top ten hold approximately 0.29% of it. This TCR was recovered from a human donor in good health. Some clones in this sample may be carry-over from other donors' samples. This chain uses TRBV20-1 with TRBJ2-7; TCRdb calls TRBD1, which cannot be checked without DNA. Material: naive CXCR3- CD8+ T cells from blood. Regarding subset: CD45RO-CCR7+CD27+CD95- naive CD8+ T cells lacking CXCR3 (TNR3-). CDR3 loop: CSASDPTSHSYEQYF.